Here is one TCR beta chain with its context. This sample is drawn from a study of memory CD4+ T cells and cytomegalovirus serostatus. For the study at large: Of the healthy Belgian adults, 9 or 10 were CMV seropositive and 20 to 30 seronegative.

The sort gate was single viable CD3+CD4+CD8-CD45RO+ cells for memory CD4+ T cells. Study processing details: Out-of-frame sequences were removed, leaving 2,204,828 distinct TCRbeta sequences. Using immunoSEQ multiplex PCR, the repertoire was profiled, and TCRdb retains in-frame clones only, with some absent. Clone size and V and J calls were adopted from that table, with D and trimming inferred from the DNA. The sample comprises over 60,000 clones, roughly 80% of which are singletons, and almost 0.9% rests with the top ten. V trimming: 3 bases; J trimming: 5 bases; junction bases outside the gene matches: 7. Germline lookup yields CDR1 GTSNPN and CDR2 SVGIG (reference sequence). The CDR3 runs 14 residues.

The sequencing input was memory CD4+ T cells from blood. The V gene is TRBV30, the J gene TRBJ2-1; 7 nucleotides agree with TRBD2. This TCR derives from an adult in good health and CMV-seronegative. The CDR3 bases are TGTGCCTGGAGGGGCCGGACTAGGAACAATGAGCAGTTCTTC. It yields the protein CAWRGRTRNNEQFF.